What follows describes a single T cell receptor (beta chain). Trimming left V 3 bases short and J 2 bases short, with 7 bases between. CDR1 SGHDN and CDR2 FVKESK come from the germline V gene. The CDR3 loop spans 13 amino acids. Original processing methods: For nucleated cells, counts were estimated from reference gene primer amplification. Sequencing used immunoSEQ multiplex PCR; TCRdb keeps in-frame clones, though not all of them. V and J calls plus clone size are reproduced from that table; the DNA served to infer D and trimming. The data contain 20,000 to 25,000 clones, roughly 90% of them singletons. These data originate in a study of blood T cell repertoires in COVID-19. For the study at large: Acute and convalescent COVID-19 samples came from the United States, Italy and Spain. In each case, the material was cDNA or gDNA derived from T cells, B-cell-depleted T cells, or PBMCs.

What was sequenced was peripheral blood. The chain employs TRBV14 and TRBJ1-2; D ambiguous. This clonotype originated in a woman of 80 years or more with active COVID-19. Here the CDR3 DNA reads TGTGCCAGCAGCCAGCAACAGAACTATGGCTACACCTTC. It is translated as CASSQQQNYGYTF.